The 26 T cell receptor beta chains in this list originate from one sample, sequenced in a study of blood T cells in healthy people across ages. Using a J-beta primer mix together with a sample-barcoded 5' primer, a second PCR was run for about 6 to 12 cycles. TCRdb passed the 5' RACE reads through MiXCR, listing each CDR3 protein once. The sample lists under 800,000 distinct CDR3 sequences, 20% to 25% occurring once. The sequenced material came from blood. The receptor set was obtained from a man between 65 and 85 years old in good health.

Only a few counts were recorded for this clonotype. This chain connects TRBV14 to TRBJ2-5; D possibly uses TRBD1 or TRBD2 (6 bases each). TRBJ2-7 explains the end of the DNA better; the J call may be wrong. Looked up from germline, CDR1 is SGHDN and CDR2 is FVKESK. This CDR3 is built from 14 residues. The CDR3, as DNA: TGTGCCAGCAGCCAAGATAGTCGGGGGCACGAGCAGTACTTC. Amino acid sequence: CASSQDSRGHEQYF.

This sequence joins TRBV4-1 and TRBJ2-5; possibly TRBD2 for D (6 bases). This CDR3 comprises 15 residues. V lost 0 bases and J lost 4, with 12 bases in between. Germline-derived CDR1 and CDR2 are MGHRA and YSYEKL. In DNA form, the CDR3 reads TGCGCCAGCAGCCAAGATCCGACTAGAGGAGAGACCCAGTACTTC. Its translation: CASSQDPTRGETQYF.

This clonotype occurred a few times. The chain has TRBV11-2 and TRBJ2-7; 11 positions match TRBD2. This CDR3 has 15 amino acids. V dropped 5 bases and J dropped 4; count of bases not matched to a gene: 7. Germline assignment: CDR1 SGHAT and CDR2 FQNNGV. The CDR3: CASSQLAGVIYEQYF. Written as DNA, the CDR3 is TGTGCCAGCAGCCAACTAGCGGGGGTGATTTACGAGCAGTACTTC.

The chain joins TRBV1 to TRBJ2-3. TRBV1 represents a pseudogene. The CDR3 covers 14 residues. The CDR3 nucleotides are TGCACCAGCCCCGACCGACGGGAGCCAGATACGCAGTATTTT. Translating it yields CTSPDRREPDTQYF.

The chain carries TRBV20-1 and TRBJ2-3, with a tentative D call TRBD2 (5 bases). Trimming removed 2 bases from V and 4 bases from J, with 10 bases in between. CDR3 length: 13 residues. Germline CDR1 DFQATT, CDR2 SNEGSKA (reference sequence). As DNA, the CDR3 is TGCAGTGCTAGACCGGGAAGCGCAGATACGCAGTATTTT. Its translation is CSARPGSADTQYF.

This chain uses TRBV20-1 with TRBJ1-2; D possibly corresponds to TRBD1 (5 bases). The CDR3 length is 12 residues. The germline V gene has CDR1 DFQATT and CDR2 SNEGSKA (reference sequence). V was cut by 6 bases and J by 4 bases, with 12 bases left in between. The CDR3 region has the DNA TGCAGTGCCAGGGCAGAGCCCTATGGCTACACCTTC. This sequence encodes CSARAEPYGYTF.

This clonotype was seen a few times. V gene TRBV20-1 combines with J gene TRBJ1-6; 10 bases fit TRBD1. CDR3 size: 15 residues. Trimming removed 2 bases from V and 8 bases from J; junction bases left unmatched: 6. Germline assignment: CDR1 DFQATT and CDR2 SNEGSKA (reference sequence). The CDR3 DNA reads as TGCAGTGCTAGACGCCCCGGGACAGGGGATTCACCCCTCCACTTT. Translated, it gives CSARRPGTGDSPLHF.

The CDR3 protein is CASSFSGARTDTQYF. CDR3 nucleotides: TGCGCCAGCAGCTTCTCAGGGGCCAGGACTGATACGCAGTATTTT. V gene TRBV5-1 combines with J gene TRBJ2-3; TRBD1 is a possible D gene (6 bases). Germline CDR1 reads SGHRS; CDR2 reads YFSETQ. The CDR3 totals 15 residues. Between the trimmed V and J ends, which lost 2 bases and 6 bases, there was a span of 16 bases. Supplemented by reference TRBV5-1 and TRBJ2-3, the full variable domain reads KAGVTQTPRYLIKTRGQQVTLSCSPISGHRSVSWYQQTPGQGLQFLFEYFSETQRNKGNFPGRFSGRQFSNSRSEMNVSTLELGDSALYLCASSFSGARTDTQYFGPGTRLTVL.

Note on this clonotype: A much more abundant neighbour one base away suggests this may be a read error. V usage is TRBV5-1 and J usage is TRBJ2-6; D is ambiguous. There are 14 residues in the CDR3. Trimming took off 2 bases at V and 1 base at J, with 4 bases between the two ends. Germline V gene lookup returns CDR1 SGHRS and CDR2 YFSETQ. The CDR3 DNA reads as TGCGCCAGCAGCTTTGCATCTGGGGCCAACGTCCTGACTTTC. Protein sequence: CASSFASGANVLTF.

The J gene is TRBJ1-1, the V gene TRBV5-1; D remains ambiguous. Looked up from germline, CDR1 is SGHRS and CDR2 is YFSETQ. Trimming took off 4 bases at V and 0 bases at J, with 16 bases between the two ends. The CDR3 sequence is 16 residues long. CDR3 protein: CASSALSAGVNTEAFF. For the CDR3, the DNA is TGCGCCAGCAGCGCCCTATCGGCGGGAGTGAACACTGAAGCTTTCTTT. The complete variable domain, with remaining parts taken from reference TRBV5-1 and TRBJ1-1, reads KAGVTQTPRYLIKTRGQQVTLSCSPISGHRSVSWYQQTPGQGLQFLFEYFSETQRNKGNFPGRFSGRQFSNSRSEMNVSTLELGDSALYLCASSALSAGVNTEAFFGQGTRLTVV.

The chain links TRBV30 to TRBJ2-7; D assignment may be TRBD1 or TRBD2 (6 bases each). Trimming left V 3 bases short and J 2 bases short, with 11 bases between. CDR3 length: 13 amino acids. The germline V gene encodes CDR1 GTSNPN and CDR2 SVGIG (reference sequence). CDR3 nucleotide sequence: TGTGCCTGGAGCCGCGGGACAACCTACGAGCAGTACTTC. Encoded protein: CAWSRGTTYEQYF.

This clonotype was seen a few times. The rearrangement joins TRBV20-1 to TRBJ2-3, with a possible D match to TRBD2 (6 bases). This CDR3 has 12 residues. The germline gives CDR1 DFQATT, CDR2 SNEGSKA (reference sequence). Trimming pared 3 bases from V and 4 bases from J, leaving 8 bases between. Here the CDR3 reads CSASGSADTQYF. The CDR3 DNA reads TGCAGTGCTAGCGGGAGCGCAGATACGCAGTATTTT.

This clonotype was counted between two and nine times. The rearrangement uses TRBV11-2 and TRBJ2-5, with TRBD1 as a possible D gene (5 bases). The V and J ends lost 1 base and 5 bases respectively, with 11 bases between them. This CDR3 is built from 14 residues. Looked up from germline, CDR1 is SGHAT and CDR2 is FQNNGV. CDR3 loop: CASSLVKGLETQYF. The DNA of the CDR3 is TGTGCCAGCAGCTTAGTGAAGGGGTTGGAGACCCAGTACTTC.

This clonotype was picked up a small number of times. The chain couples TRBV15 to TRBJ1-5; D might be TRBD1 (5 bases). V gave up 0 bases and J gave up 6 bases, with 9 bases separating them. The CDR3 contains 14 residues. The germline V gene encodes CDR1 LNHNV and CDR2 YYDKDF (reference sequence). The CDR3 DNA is TGTGCCACCAGCAGAGAGAGGGGCGGTCAGCCCCAGCATTTT. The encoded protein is CATSRERGGQPQHF.

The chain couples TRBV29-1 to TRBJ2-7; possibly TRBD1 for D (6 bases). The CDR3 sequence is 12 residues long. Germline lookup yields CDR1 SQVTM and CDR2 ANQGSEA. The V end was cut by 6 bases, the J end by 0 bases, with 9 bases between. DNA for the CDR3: TGCAGCGTCGAGGACAGCTCCTACGAGCAGTACTTC. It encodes CSVEDSSYEQYF.

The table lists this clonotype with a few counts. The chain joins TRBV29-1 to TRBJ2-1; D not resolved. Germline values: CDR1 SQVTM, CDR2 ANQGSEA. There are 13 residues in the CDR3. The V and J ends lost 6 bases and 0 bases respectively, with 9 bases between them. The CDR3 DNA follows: TGCAGCGTCAGCCGGAGCTCCTACAATGAGCAGTTCTTC. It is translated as CSVSRSSYNEQFF.

The CDR3 DNA is TGTGCCACCGCACAGGGGATTCAGCCCCAGCATTTT. Its protein product is CATAQGIQPQHF. V usage is TRBV6-2 or TRBV6-3 and J usage is TRBJ1-5; 7 bases agree with TRBD1. The CDR3 covers 12 residues. Germline V gene lookup returns CDR1 MNHEY and CDR2 SVGEGT. V was pared by 10 bases and J by 6 bases, with 6 bases of the junction left unmatched.

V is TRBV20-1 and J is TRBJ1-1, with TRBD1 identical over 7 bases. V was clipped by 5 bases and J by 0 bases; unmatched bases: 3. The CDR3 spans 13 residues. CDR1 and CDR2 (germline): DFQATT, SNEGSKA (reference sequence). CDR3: CSAVTGVNTEAFF. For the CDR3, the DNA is TGCAGTGCTGTAACAGGGGTGAACACTGAAGCTTTCTTT.

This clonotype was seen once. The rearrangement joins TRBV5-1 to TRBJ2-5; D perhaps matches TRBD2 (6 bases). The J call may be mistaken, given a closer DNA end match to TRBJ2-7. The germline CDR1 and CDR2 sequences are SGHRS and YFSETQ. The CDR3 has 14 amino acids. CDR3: CASSRSDGDFEQYF. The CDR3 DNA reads TGCGCCAGCAGTCGCTCGGACGGGGACTTCGAGCAGTACTTC.

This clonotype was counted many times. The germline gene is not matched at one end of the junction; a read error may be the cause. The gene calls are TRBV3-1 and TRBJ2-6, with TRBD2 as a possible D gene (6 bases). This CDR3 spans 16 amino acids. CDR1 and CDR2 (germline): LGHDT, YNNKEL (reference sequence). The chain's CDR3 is CASSQTGGSGANVLTF. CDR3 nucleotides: TGCGCCAGCAGCCAAACCGGGGGCTCTGGGGCCAACGTCCTGACTTTC.

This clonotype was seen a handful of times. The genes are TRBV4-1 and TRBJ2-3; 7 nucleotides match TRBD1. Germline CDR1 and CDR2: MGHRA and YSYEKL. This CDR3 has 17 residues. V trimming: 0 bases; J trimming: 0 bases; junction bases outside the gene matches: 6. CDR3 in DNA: TGCGCCAGCAGCCAAGACCCAGGGGGTACTAGCACAGATACGCAGTATTTT. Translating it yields CASSQDPGGTSTDTQYF.

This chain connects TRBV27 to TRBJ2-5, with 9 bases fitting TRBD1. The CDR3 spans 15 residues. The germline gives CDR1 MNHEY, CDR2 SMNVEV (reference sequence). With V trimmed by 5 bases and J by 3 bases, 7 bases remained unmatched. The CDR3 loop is CASSETTGGKETQYF. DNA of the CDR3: TGTGCCAGCAGTGAAACTACAGGGGGCAAAGAGACCCAGTACTTC.

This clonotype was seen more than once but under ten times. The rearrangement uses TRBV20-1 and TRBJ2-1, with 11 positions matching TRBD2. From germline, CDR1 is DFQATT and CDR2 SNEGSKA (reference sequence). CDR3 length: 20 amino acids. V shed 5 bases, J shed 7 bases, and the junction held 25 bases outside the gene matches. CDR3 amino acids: CSAPSWISGRAGLVVNEQFF. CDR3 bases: TGCAGTGCTCCTTCGTGGATTAGCGGGAGGGCCGGTCTAGTCGTGAATGAGCAGTTCTTC.

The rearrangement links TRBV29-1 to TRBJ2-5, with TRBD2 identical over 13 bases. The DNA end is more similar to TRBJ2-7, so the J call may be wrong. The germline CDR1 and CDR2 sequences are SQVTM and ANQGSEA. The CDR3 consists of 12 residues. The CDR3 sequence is CSGLAGGCEQYF. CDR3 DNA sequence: TGCAGCGGACTAGCGGGAGGCTGCGAGCAGTACTTC.

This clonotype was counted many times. The CDR3 here is CSASRRDRGHNEQFF. The CDR3 region has the DNA TGCAGTGCCTCCAGGAGGGACAGGGGGCACAATGAGCAGTTCTTC. The chain is built from TRBV20-1 and TRBJ2-1, with 12 bases lining up with TRBD1. Germline assignment: CDR1 DFQATT and CDR2 SNEGSKA (reference sequence). This CDR3 region has 15 residues. V dropped 6 bases and J dropped 5; count of bases not matched to a gene: 8.

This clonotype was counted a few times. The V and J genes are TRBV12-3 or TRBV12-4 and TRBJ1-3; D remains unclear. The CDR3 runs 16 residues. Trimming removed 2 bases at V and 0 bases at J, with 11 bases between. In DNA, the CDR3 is TGTGCCAGCAGTTTACCAGAGCTCTACTCTGGAAACACCATATATTTT. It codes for CASSLPELYSGNTIYF.